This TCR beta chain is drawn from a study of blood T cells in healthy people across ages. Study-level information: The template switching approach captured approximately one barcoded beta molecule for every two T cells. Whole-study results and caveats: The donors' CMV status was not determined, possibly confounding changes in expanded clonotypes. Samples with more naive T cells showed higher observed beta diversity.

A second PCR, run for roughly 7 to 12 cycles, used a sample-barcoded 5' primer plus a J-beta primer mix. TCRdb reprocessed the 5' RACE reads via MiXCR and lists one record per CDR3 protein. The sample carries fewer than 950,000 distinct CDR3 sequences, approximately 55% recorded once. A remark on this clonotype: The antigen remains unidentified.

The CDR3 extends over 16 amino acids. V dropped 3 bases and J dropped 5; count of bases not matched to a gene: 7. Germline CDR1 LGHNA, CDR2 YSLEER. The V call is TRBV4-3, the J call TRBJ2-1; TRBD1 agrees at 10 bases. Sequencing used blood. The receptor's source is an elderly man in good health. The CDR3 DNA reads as TGCGCCAGCAGCCACGCCGGACAGGGGGTAGACAATGAGCAGTTCTTC. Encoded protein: CASSHAGQGVDNEQFF.